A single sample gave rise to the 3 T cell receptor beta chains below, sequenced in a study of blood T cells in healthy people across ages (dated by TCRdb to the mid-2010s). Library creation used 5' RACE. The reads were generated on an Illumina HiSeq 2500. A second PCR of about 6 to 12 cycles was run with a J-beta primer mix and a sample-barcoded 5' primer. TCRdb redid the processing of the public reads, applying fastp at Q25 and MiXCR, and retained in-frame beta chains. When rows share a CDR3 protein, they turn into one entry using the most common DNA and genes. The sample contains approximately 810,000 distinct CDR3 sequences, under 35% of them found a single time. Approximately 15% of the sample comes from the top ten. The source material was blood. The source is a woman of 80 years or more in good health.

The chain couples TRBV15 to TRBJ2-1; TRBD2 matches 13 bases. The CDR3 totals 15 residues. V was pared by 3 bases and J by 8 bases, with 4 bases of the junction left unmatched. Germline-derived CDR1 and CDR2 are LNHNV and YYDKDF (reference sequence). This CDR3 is CATSSTSGGAHEQFF. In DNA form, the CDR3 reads TGTGCCACCAGCAGTACTAGCGGGGGGGCCCATGAGCAGTTCTTC.

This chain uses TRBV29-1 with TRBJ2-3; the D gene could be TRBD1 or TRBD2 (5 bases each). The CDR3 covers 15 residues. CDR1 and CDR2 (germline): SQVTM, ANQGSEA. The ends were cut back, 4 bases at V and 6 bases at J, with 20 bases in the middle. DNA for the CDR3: TGCAGCGTTGCATATACCGGGACCAGGCGGGATACGCAGTATTTT. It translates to CSVAYTGTRRDTQYF.

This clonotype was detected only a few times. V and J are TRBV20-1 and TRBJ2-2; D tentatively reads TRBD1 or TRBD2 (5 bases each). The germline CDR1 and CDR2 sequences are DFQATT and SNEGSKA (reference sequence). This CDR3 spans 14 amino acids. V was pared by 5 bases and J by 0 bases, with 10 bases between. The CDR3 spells CSARGGANTGELFF. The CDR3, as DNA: TGCAGTGCTCGGGGCGGCGCGAACACCGGGGAGCTGTTTTTT.